This T cell receptor (beta chain) was captured by sequencing in a study of cytomegalovirus exposure and HLA in healthy donors. In this sample, this clone turned up once. Its antigen is as yet unknown. 60 Vbeta and 13 Jbeta primers were used in PCR. Profiled with immunoSEQ multiplex PCR; TCRdb holds only in-frame clones, not every one. The data hold around 180,000 clones, with less than 90% observed a single time. Notes on the study in general: In the analysis, some V segments, TRBV6-2 and TRBV6-3 included, were excluded as indistinguishable. Further analysis, carried out later, found HLA-associated TCR beta chains more clonally expanded than equally common other chains.

Trimming pared 3 bases from V and 7 bases from J, leaving 24 bases between. The length of the CDR3 is 18 residues. Germline values: CDR1 MNHEY, CDR2 SMNVEV (reference sequence). Those who donated were healthy bone marrow donors. V is TRBV27 and J is TRBJ1-4, with TRBD1 as a possible D gene (5 bases). The TCR originated in a girl in the first two years of life in good health and CMV-seronegative. The sample taken for sequencing was PBMCs. Written as DNA, the CDR3 is TGTGCCAGCAGTTTGTGGGGGGACGGGGCGGGTCGGGGTGAAAAACTGTTTTTT. The encoded protein is CASSLWGDGAGRGEKLFF.